This T cell receptor (beta chain) is drawn from a study of blood T cell repertoires in COVID-19. TCRdb keeps only in-frame clones here, not all; method: immunoSEQ multiplex PCR. Among tens of thousands of clones listed, around 80% were seen once. The CDR3 totals 14 residues. The V gene's germline CDR1 is WSHSY and CDR2 SAAADI. The V gene end was trimmed by 6 bases and the J gene end by 4 bases; junction bases not matched to a gene: 4. Sequencing was done on a sample of peripheral blood. The J gene is TRBJ2-1, the V gene TRBV10-2; 9 positions match TRBD1. The clonotype originates from a man in his sixties or seventies with acute or convalescent COVID-19. DNA for the CDR3: TGCGCCAGCAGGGACAGGGGCAGATACAATGAGCAGTTCTTC. Its protein product is CASRDRGRYNEQFF.